This TCR beta chain was observed in a study of spatial heterogeneity in lung cancer. TCRdb redid the calling of the 5' RACE reads with MiXCR, one entry per CDR3 protein. The sample yields approximately 90,000 distinct CDR3 sequences, roughly 8.7% seen once. The CDR3 runs to 13 residues. V lost 0 bases and J 11 bases, leaving 11 bases between the germline ends. As to time point: sample taken at primary tumor resection. Researchers sequenced whole RNA taken from tumor, nontumor lung or frozen PBMC without sorting. The chain combines TRBV12-3 or TRBV12-4 with TRBJ1-5; D gene unclear. The material sequenced was PBMCs, taken at surgery. The receptor comes from a male donor with early-stage non-small cell lung cancer. The CDR3 DNA reads TGTGCCAGCAGTTTAGCAGAGGTTCATGCCCAGCATTTT. This gives the protein CASSLAEVHAQHF.